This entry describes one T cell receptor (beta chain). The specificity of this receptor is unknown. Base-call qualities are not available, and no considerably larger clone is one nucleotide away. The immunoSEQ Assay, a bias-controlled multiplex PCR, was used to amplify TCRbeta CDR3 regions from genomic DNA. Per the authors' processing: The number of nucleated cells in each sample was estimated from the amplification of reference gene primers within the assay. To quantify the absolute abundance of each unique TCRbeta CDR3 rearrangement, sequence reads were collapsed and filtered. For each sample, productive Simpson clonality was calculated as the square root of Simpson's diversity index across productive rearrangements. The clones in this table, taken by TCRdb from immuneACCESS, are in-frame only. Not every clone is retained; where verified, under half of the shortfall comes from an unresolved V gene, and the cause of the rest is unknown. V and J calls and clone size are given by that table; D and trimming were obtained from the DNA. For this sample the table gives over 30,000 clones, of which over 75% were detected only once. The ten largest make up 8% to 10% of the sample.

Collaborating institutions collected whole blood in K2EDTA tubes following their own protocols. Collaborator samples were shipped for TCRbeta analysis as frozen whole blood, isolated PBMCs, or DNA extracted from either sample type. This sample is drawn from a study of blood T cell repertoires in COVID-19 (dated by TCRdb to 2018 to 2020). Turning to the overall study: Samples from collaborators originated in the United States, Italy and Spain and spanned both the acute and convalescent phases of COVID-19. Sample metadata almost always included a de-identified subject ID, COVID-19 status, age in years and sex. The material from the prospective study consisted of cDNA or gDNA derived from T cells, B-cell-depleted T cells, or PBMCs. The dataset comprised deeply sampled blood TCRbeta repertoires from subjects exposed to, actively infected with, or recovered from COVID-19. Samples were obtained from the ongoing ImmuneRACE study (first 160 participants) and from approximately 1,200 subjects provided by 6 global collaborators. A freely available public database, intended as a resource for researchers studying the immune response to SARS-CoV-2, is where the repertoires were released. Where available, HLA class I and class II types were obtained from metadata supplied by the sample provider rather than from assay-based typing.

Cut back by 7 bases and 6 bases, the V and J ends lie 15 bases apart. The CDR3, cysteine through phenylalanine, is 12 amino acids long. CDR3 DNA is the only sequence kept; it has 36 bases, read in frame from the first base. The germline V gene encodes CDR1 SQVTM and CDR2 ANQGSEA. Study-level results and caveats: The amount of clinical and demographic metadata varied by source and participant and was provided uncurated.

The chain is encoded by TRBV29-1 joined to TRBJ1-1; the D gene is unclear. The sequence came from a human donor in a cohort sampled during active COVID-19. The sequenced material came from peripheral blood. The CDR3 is CSEKGVQSEAFF. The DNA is TGCAGCGAGAAGGGAGTCCAGTCTGAAGCTTTCTTT.